A selection of T cell receptor beta chains follows, all from one sample in a study of control samples from healthy donors and cancer patients. Measured with immunoSEQ multiplex PCR; TCRdb has only the in-frame clones, and not every one. This table has under 200,000 clones, approximately 96% appearing once. The sample consisted of blood. The receptors stem from a middle-aged woman in good health. The CDR3 runs from the conserved cysteine through the conserved F or W. D genes are given only for firm matches. A row's size may be missing; if present it is once, few, many or a size class.

abundance | d_gene | j_gene | v_gene | CDR3aa | CDR3nt
NA | TRBD1 | TRBJ2-2 | TRBV19 | CASSIYQGAGNTGELFF | TGTGCCAGTAGCATATACCAGGGGGCAGGGAACACCGGGGAGCTGTTTTTT
NA | NA | TRBJ2-3 | TRBV5-5 | CASSLGPGGETDTQYF | TGTGCCAGCAGCTTGGGTCCCGGGGGCGAAACAGATACGCAGTATTTT
NA | NA | TRBJ1-2 | TRBV6-5 | CASSIGTGYGYTF | TGTGCCAGCAGCATCGGGACGGGCTATGGCTACACCTTC
NA | NA | TRBJ1-1 | TRBV9 | CASSAPGTTEAFF | TGTGCCAGCAGCGCCCCAGGGACGACTGAAGCTTTCTTT
NA | NA | TRBJ1-2 | TRBV2 | CASSEALDYGYTF | TGTGCCAGCAGTGAAGCACTAGACTATGGCTACACCTTC
NA | TRBD1 | TRBJ1-5 | TRBV7-8 | CASSSGQGIRGYSNQPQHF | TGTGCCAGCAGCTCGGGACAGGGGATAAGGGGCTATAGCAATCAGCCCCAGCATTTT
NA | NA | TRBJ1-6 | TRBV30 | CAWSVLTGTNSPLHF | TGTGCCTGGAGTGTACTTACAGGGACCAATTCACCCCTCCACTTT
NA | NA | TRBJ1-1 | TRBV5-1 | CASSLVSGSTEAFF | TGCGCCAGCAGCTTGGTGTCGGGTTCCACTGAAGCTTTCTTT
NA | TRBD2 | TRBJ2-1 | TRBV27 | CASSLSGNEEFF | TGTGCCAGCAGTTTAAGCGGGAACGAAGAGTTCTTC
NA | TRBD1 | TRBJ1-4 | TRBV30 | CAWSGQGALGTNEKLFF | TGTGCCTGGAGTGGACAGGGGGCGCTGGGAACTAATGAAAAACTGTTTTTT
NA | NA | TRBJ1-6 | TRBV5-1 | CASSVRRANSPLHF | TGCGCCAGCAGCGTCAGGAGGGCTAATTCACCCCTCCACTTT
NA | NA | TRBJ1-3 | TRBV19 | CASRQVSGNTIYF | TGTGCCAGTAGACAGGTCTCTGGAAACACCATATATTTT
NA | TRBD2 | TRBJ2-1 | TRBV9 | CASSAREWNEQFF | TGTGCCAGCAGCGCGCGGGAGTGGAATGAGCAGTTCTTC
NA | NA | TRBJ2-1 | TRBV7-9 | CASSSPLAEQFF | TGTGCCAGCAGCTCACCCCTAGCGGAGCAGTTCTTC
NA | TRBD2 | TRBJ2-2 | TRBV3-1/TRBV3-2 | CASSQVSGNSGELFF | TGTGCCAGCAGCCAGGTTAGCGGGAACTCCGGGGAGCTGTTTTTT
NA | NA | TRBJ1-1 | TRBV5-6 | CASSPYGGHSTEAFF | TGTGCCAGCAGCCCGTATGGGGGGCACAGCACTGAAGCTTTCTTT
NA | TRBD1 | TRBJ2-7 | TRBV7-9 | CASSRTSGTGAYEQYF | TGTGCCAGCAGTCGAACCAGCGGGACAGGGGCCTACGAGCAGTACTTC
NA | TRBD1 | TRBJ1-4 | TRBV5-1 | CASSLEGTGDTNEKLFF | TGCGCCAGCAGCTTGGAAGGGACAGGGGATACTAATGAAAAACTGTTTTTT
NA | NA | TRBJ2-5 | TRBV5-1 | CASSVGTVQETQYF | TGCGCCAGCAGCGTGGGGACGGTTCAAGAGACCCAGTACTTC
NA | TRBD1 | TRBJ1-4 | TRBV7-9 | CASSPPTGGYEKLFF | TGTGCCAGCAGCCCCCCGACAGGGGGTTATGAAAAACTGTTTTTT
NA | TRBD2 | TRBJ2-5 | TRBV10-1 | CARSAGGPYQETQYF | TGCGCCAGATCAGCGGGGGGCCCCTACCAAGAGACCCAGTACTTC
NA | NA | TRBJ1-1 | TRBV7-9 | CASSLVRLSGVNTEAFF | TGTGCCAGCAGCTTAGTCAGGTTGTCAGGGGTGAACACTGAAGCTTTCTTT
NA | TRBD1 | TRBJ2-1 | TRBV6-4 | CASSVNRDSEQFF | TGTGCCAGCAGTGTGAACAGGGACAGTGAGCAGTTCTTC
NA | NA | TRBJ2-5 | TRBV5-1 | CASSPGTKYQETQYF | TGCGCCAGCAGCCCCGGGACAAAGTACCAAGAGACCCAGTACTTC
NA | NA | TRBJ1-4 | TRBV11-2 | CASSRGRTEKLFF | TGTGCCAGCAGCCGAGGGCGCACCGAAAAACTGTTTTTT
few | NA | TRBJ1-5 | TRBV19 | CASSIDPGQPQHF | TGTGCCAGTAGTATAGATCCCGGTCAGCCCCAGCATTTT